Listed below are T cell receptor beta chains from one sample, sequenced in a study of cytomegalovirus exposure and HLA in healthy donors. Method: immunoSEQ multiplex PCR; TCRdb's copy keeps in-frame clones and lacks some. The sample contains 150,000 to 200,000 clones, 65% to 85% of which appear only once. The sequencing input was PBMCs. These receptors all stem from a woman aged 35 to 49 in good health and CMV-seropositive. Both conserved end residues are part of each CDR3. The order of the fields is D gene, J gene, V gene, clone size, CDR3 protein, CDR3 DNA. D genes are given only for firm matches. Size tells how often a clone was seen (once, few, many) or the class of an expanded clone, and some rows leave it out.

D: TRBD1; J: TRBJ2-2; V: TRBV5-1; size: NA; CDR3: CASSEGQGKNPGELFF; DNA: TGCGCCAGCAGCGAAGGACAGGGGAAAAATCCCGGGGAGCTGTTTTTT
D: NA; J: TRBJ2-1; V: TRBV27; size: NA; CDR3: CASSFRRVEFNEQFF; DNA: TGTGCCAGCAGTTTCAGGAGGGTGGAGTTCAATGAGCAGTTCTTC
D: NA; J: TRBJ1-6; V: TRBV30; size: NA; CDR3: CAWSSRGTGNSPLHF; DNA: TGTGCCTGGAGTAGCCGGGGGACTGGGAATTCACCCCTCCACTTT
D: NA; J: TRBJ1-3; V: TRBV9; size: few; CDR3: CASSFGPGAGNTIYF; DNA: TGTGCCAGCAGCTTCGGACCCGGGGCTGGAAACACCATATATTTT
D: NA; J: TRBJ1-5; V: TRBV5-5; size: NA; CDR3: CASSLDGSNQPQHF; DNA: TGTGCCAGCAGCTTGGACGGGAGCAATCAGCCCCAGCATTTT
D: TRBD2; J: TRBJ2-1; V: TRBV5-1; size: NA; CDR3: CASRGSGGSTYNEQFF; DNA: TGCGCCAGCAGGGGTAGCGGGGGGTCAACCTACAATGAGCAGTTCTTC
D: NA; J: TRBJ2-7; V: TRBV7-2; size: few; CDR3: CASSFGLRREQYF; DNA: TGTGCCAGCAGCTTTGGGCTTAGGAGGGAGCAGTACTTC
D: NA; J: TRBJ2-5; V: TRBV10-2; size: few; CDR3: CASSLSGIQETQYF; DNA: TGCGCCAGCAGCCTTTCAGGGATCCAAGAGACCCAGTACTTC
D: NA; J: TRBJ2-5; V: TRBV29-1; size: NA; CDR3: CSVDGGPQETQYF; DNA: TGCAGCGTTGACGGGGGGCCCCAAGAGACCCAGTACTTC
D: NA; J: TRBJ2-7; V: TRBV6-5; size: few; CDR3: CASSYGTSLGEQYF; DNA: TGTGCCAGCAGTTACGGGACTTCTTTAGGCGAGCAGTACTTC
D: TRBD1; J: TRBJ1-1; V: TRBV19; size: NA; CDR3: CASSIIGQGNTEAFF; DNA: TGTGCCAGTAGTATAATCGGACAGGGGAACACTGAAGCTTTCTTT
D: NA; J: TRBJ1-2; V: TRBV21-1; size: NA; CDR3: CASSPQPPATGCADGYTF; DNA: TGTGCCAGCAGCCCCCAACCACCAGCCACAGGGTGCGCAGATGGCTACACCTTC
D: NA; J: TRBJ1-2; V: TRBV28; size: NA; CDR3: CASSRVNYGYTF; DNA: TGTGCCAGCAGTCGTGTTAACTATGGCTACACCTTC
D: NA; J: TRBJ2-6; V: TRBV27; size: NA; CDR3: CASRGLANGLTF; DNA: TGTGCCAGCAGGGGGCTGGCCAACGGCCTGACTTTC
D: TRBD1; J: TRBJ1-2; V: TRBV15; size: NA; CDR3: CATSKGAGGYGYTF; DNA: TGTGCCACCAGCAAGGGGGCAGGGGGCTATGGCTACACCTTC
D: NA; J: TRBJ1-2; V: TRBV4-3; size: few; CDR3: CASSQGAGGGYGYTF; DNA: TGCGCCAGCAGCCAAGGGGCTGGGGGGGGGTATGGCTACACCTTC
D: NA; J: TRBJ1-2; V: TRBV6-1; size: NA; CDR3: CASSPDRRYGYTF; DNA: TGTGCCAGCAGTCCTGACAGGCGCTATGGCTACACCTTC
D: TRBD2; J: TRBJ2-2; V: TRBV7-2; size: NA; CDR3: CASSLWLAENTEELFF; DNA: TGTGCCAGCAGCTTATGGCTAGCGGAGAACACCGAGGAGCTGTTTTTT
D: TRBD1; J: TRBJ2-6; V: TRBV30; size: once; CDR3: CAWSRTGGVGGANVLTF; DNA: TGTGCCTGGAGTCGAACAGGGGGCGTTGGTGGGGCCAACGTCCTGACTTTC
D: NA; J: TRBJ1-2; V: TRBV5-3; size: NA; CDR3: CARSLNPVRYGYTF; DNA: TGTGCCAGAAGCTTAAACCCAGTTCGTTATGGCTACACCTTC
D: TRBD1; J: TRBJ2-7; V: TRBV6-5; size: NA; CDR3: CASSRGQSYEQYF; DNA: TGTGCCAGCAGTAGGGGACAGTCCTACGAGCAGTACTTC
D: NA; J: TRBJ1-1; V: TRBV6-1; size: NA; CDR3: CASPGLAEAFF; DNA: TGTGCCAGTCCAGGGTTGGCTGAAGCTTTCTTT
D: NA; J: TRBJ2-1; V: TRBV19; size: NA; CDR3: CASSTQGGLLNEQFF; DNA: TGTGCCAGTAGTACTCAGGGGGGTCTGTTGAATGAGCAGTTCTTC
D: TRBD1; J: TRBJ1-2; V: TRBV7-2; size: NA; CDR3: CASSPEIQGRYGYTF; DNA: TGTGCCAGCAGCCCCGAAATACAGGGGCGGTATGGCTACACCTTC
D: TRBD1; J: TRBJ2-6; V: TRBV2; size: NA; CDR3: CASTQDRRLSGANVLTF; DNA: TGTGCCAGCACCCAGGACAGGCGTCTCTCTGGGGCCAACGTCCTGACCTTC
D: NA; J: TRBJ1-2; V: TRBV5-3; size: NA; CDR3: CARSRTDEDYGYTF; DNA: TGTGCCAGAAGCCGGACAGATGAAGACTATGGCTACACCTTC
D: NA; J: TRBJ1-3; V: TRBV30; size: NA; CDR3: CAWSLQPGNTIYF; DNA: TGTGCCTGGAGTTTACAGCCGGGAAACACCATATATTTT
D: NA; J: TRBJ1-1; V: TRBV11-2; size: NA; CDR3: CASSARTGPNTEAFF; DNA: TGTGCCAGCAGCGCCCGCACAGGACCTAACACTGAAGCTTTCTTT
D: NA; J: TRBJ1-6; V: TRBV7-6; size: NA; CDR3: CASSLSVSSYNSPLHF; DNA: TGTGCCAGCAGCCTTTCTGTTTCCTCCTATAATTCACCCCTCCACTTT
D: TRBD1; J: TRBJ2-1; V: TRBV29-1; size: NA; CDR3: CSVGGQGDYNEQFF; DNA: TGCAGCGTGGGCGGACAGGGCGACTACAATGAGCAGTTCTTC
D: NA; J: TRBJ1-1; V: TRBV5-1; size: few; CDR3: CASSLRGDTNTEAFF; DNA: TGCGCCAGCAGCTTGCGAGGGGACACGAACACTGAAGCTTTCTTT
D: NA; J: TRBJ2-1; V: TRBV30; size: NA; CDR3: CARGNRLFGDEQFF; DNA: TGTGCCCGGGGGAACAGACTTTTTGGCGATGAGCAGTTCTTC
D: NA; J: TRBJ1-5; V: TRBV21-1; size: NA; CDR3: CASSKGGQAYSNQPQHF; DNA: TGTGCCAGCAGCAAAGGGGGGCAGGCCTATAGCAATCAGCCCCAGCATTTT
D: NA; J: TRBJ1-2; V: TRBV7-9; size: NA; CDR3: CASSLGAADNYGYTF; DNA: TGTGCCAGCAGCTTAGGCGCGGCAGATAACTATGGCTACACCTTC
D: TRBD1; J: TRBJ2-1; V: TRBV5-6; size: NA; CDR3: CASSKDRGNEQFF; DNA: TGTGCCAGCAGCAAGGACAGGGGCAATGAGCAGTTCTTC
D: TRBD1; J: TRBJ1-4; V: TRBV28; size: few; CDR3: CASSSSGTGSRKLFF; DNA: TGTGCCAGCAGTTCGTCCGGGACAGGTTCTCGGAAACTGTTTTTT
D: NA; J: TRBJ1-1; V: TRBV5-1; size: NA; CDR3: CASSSGRVLTGIRTEAFF; DNA: TGCGCCAGCAGCTCGGGAAGAGTTTTAACAGGGATCCGGACTGAAGCTTTCTTT
D: TRBD1; J: TRBJ2-1; V: TRBV9; size: NA; CDR3: CASSARDSLAASSYNEQFF; DNA: TGTGCCAGCAGCGCCCGGGACAGTTTAGCCGCTAGCTCCTACAATGAGCAGTTCTTC
D: TRBD2; J: TRBJ2-1; V: TRBV2; size: NA; CDR3: CASSPLAGGLGEQFF; DNA: TGTGCCAGCAGTCCCCTAGCGGGGGGGCTAGGGGAGCAGTTCTTC
D: NA; J: TRBJ1-2; V: TRBV28; size: NA; CDR3: CASSLGTSNYGYTF; DNA: TGTGCCAGCAGTTTGGGGACAAGTAACTATGGCTACACCTTC
D: NA; J: TRBJ2-2; V: TRBV5-4; size: few; CDR3: CASSPGVGTGELFF; DNA: TGTGCCAGCAGCCCGGGAGTGGGCACCGGGGAGCTGTTTTTT
D: TRBD1; J: TRBJ1-4; V: TRBV2; size: few; CDR3: CASRRDRGHSTNEKLFF; DNA: TGTGCCAGCCGCCGGGACAGGGGCCATTCAACTAATGAAAAACTGTTTTTT
D: NA; J: TRBJ2-7; V: TRBV4-1; size: NA; CDR3: CASSQGPSYEQYF; DNA: TGCGCCAGCAGCCAAGGTCCCTCCTACGAGCAGTACTTC
D: TRBD1; J: TRBJ1-1; V: TRBV11-2; size: NA; CDR3: CASSPDRVGTEAFF; DNA: TGTGCCAGCAGCCCTGACAGGGTAGGGACTGAAGCTTTCTTT
D: NA; J: TRBJ2-1; V: TRBV7-6; size: NA; CDR3: CASSLSRNEQFF; DNA: TGTGCCAGCAGCTTATCCCGGAATGAGCAGTTCTTC
D: NA; J: TRBJ1-1; V: TRBV6-4; size: NA; CDR3: CASSRRGNTEAFF; DNA: TGTGCCAGCAGTAGGAGAGGGAACACTGAAGCTTTCTTT
D: NA; J: TRBJ1-2; V: TRBV20-1; size: NA; CDR3: CSVSSYTF; DNA: TGCAGTGTAAGCAGCTACACCTTC
D: NA; J: TRBJ1-1; V: TRBV7-2; size: NA; CDR3: CASSFQDSANTEAFF; DNA: TGTGCCAGCAGCTTCCAGGATTCGGCGAACACTGAAGCTTTCTTT
D: NA; J: TRBJ1-6; V: TRBV5-4; size: NA; CDR3: CASSFPSGSPLHF; DNA: TGTGCCAGCAGCTTTCCCAGCGGTTCACCCCTCCACTTT
D: TRBD1; J: TRBJ2-1; V: TRBV25-1; size: NA; CDR3: CASSSTGVKDEQFF; DNA: TGTGCCAGCAGTTCCACAGGGGTGAAAGATGAGCAGTTCTTC